These T cell receptor beta chains were read from a single sample in a study of OX40 agonist ivuxolimab in advanced cancers. TCRdb's table, derived via immunoSEQ multiplex PCR, lists solely in-frame clones and lacks some. In the table there are 55,000 to 65,000 clones, about four fifths of which are singletons. The specimen was CD4+ or CD8+ T cells sorted from blood, collected in a trial of the OX40 agonist ivuxolimab. These receptors came from an adult with an advanced solid tumor such as melanoma, head and neck, liver or kidney cancer. CDR3s include the opening cysteine and the closing phenylalanine or tryptophan. The order of the fields is V gene, J gene, CDR3 protein.

>TRBV5-4|TRBJ2-1
CASSLEVAENEQFF
>TRBV10-1|TRBJ1-4
CASSRSLNEKLFF
>TRBV10-1|TRBJ1-2
CASSDEQNYGYTF
>TRBV5-1|TRBJ1-2
CASRAGTFGGGYTF
>TRBV19|TRBJ1-4
CASSIYGASRTGNEKLFF
>TRBV7-9|TRBJ2-2
CASSSPGAARLSGELFF
>TRBV19|TRBJ2-2
CASSKQGLGELFF
>TRBV19|TRBJ2-3
CASSISSGNSDTQYF
>TRBV18|TRBJ2-3
CASSPPAYIAGDVKDTQYF
>TRBV19|TRBJ1-2
CASSPETGVNSYGYTF
>TRBV25-1|NA
CASSIAYEQYF
>TRBV7-9|TRBJ2-7
CASSYAGTRPYEQYF
>TRBV4-1|TRBJ2-3
CASSSRLAGGDTQYF
>TRBV30|TRBJ1-1
CAWSTGVTEAFF
>TRBV7-2|TRBJ2-3
CASSPQGGRGDTQYF
>TRBV5-1|TRBJ1-1
CASSLERFGDTEAFF
>TRBV27|TRBJ1-1
CASSLPGGTEAFF
>TRBV9|TRBJ2-3
CASKWEGADTQYF
>TRBV7-2|TRBJ2-5
CASSLDRGLSETQYF
>TRBV12-5|TRBJ2-2
CASGSAANTGELFF
>TRBV19|TRBJ2-2
CASSAFTGGNTGELFF
>TRBV7-9|TRBJ2-7
CASSSIDRGEQYF
>TRBV27|TRBJ1-2
CASSPGRFIQRGYTF
>TRBV10-1|TRBJ1-1
CASSDTGLMNTEAFF
>TRBV6-1|TRBJ1-2
CASSRDRAYGYTF
>TRBV10-1|TRBJ2-1
CASSEKPTGEQFF